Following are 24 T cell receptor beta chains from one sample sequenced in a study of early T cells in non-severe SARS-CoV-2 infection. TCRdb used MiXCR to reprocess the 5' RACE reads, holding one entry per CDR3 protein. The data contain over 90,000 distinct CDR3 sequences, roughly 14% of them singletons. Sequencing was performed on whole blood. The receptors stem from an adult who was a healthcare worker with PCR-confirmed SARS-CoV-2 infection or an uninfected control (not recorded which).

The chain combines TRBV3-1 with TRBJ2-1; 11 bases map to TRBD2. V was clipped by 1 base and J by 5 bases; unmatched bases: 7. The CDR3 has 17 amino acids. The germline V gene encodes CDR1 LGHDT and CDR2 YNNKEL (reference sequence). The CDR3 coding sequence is TGTGCCAGCAGCCAAGCGGGGCTTAGCGGGAGGGACAATGAGCAGTTCTTC. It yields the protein CASSQAGLSGRDNEQFF.

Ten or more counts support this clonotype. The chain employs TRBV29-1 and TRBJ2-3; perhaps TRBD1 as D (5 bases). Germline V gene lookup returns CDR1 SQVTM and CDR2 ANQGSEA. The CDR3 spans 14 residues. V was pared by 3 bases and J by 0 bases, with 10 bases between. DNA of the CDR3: TGCAGCGTTGACTGGACACCTAGCACAGATACGCAGTATTTT. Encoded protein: CSVDWTPSTDTQYF.

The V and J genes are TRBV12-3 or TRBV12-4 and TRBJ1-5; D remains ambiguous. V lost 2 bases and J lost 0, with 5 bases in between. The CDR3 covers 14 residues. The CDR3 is CASSLSVSNQPQHF. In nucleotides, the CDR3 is TGTGCCAGCAGTTTATCCGTTAGCAATCAGCCCCAGCATTTT.

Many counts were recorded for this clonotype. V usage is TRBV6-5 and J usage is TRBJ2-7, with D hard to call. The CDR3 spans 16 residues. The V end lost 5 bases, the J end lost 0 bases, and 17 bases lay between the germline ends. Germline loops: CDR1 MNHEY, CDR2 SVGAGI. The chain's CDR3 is CASSPVIPRSSYEQYF. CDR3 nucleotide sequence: TGTGCCAGCAGTCCCGTCATCCCCAGGAGCTCCTACGAGCAGTACTTC.

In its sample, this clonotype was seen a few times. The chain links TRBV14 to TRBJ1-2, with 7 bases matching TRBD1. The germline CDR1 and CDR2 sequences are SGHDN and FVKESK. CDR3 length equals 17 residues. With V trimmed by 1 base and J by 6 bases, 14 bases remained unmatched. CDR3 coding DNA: TGTGCCAGCAGCCAAGGCCTGCTACAAAGGGGGCCGGATGGCTACACCTTC. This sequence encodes CASSQGLLQRGPDGYTF.

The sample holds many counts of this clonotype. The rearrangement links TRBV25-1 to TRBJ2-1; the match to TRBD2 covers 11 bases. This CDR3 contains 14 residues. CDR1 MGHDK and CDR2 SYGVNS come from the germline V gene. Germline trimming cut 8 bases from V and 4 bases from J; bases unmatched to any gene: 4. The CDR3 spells CASGRLAGYNEQFF. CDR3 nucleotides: TGTGCCAGCGGGAGACTAGCGGGGTACAATGAGCAGTTCTTC.

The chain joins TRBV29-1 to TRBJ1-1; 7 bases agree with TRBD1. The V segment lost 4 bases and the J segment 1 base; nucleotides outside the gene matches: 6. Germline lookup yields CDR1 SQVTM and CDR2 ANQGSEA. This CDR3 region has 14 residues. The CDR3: CSVAIRQGNTEAFF. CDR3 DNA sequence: TGCAGCGTTGCCATTCGACAGGGGAACACTGAAGCTTTCTTT.

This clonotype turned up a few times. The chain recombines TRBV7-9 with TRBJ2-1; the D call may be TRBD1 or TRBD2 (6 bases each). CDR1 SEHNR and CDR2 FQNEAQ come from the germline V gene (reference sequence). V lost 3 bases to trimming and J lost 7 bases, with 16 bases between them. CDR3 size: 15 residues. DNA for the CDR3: TGTGCCAGCAGCTTGCCGGGGGCGACGAGGAATGAGCAGTTCTTC. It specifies CASSLPGATRNEQFF.

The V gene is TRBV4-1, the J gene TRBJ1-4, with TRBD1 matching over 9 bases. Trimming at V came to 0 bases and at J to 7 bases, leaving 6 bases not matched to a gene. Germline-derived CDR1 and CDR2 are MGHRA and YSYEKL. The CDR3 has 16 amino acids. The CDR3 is CASSQEGGTGTEKLFF. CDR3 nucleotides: TGCGCCAGCAGCCAAGAAGGCGGGACAGGGACTGAAAAACTGTTTTTT.

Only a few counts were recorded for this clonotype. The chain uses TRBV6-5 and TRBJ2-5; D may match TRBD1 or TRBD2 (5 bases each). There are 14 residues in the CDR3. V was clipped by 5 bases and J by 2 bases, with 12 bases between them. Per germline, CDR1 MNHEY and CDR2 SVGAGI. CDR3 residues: CASSEGLFQETQYF. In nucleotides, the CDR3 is TGTGCCAGCAGTGAGGGGTTATTTCAAGAGACCCAGTACTTC.

In DNA form, the CDR3 reads TGTGCCAGCAGCCAAGGGACAGGGGATCAAGAGACCCAGTACTTC. Residues: CASSQGTGDQETQYF. The V call is TRBV3-1, the J call TRBJ2-5, with 9 bases fitting TRBD1. The germline CDR1 and CDR2 sequences are LGHDT and YNNKEL (reference sequence). CDR3 length: 15 amino acids. V trimming: 1 base; J trimming: 2 bases; junction bases outside the gene matches: 2.

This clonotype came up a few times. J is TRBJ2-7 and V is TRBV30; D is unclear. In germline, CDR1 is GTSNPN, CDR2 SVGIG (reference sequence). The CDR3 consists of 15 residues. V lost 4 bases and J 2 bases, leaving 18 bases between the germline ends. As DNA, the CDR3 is TGTGCCTGGACACGCATGGCAGCTAGAACCTACGAGCAGTACTTC. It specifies CAWTRMAARTYEQYF.

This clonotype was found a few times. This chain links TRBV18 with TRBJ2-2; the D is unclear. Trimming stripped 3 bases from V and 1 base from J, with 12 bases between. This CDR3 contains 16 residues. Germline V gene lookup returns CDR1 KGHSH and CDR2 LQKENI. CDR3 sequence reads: CASSPYLGRNTGELFF. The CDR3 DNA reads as TGTGCCAGCTCACCTTACCTTGGGCGGAACACCGGGGAGCTGTTTTTT.

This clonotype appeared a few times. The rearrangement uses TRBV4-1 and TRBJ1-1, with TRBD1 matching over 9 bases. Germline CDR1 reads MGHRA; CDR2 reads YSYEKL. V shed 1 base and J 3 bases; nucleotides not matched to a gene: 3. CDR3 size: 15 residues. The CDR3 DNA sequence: TGCGCCAGCAGCCAAGGGCGACAGGGGGACACTGAAGCTTTCTTT. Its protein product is CASSQGRQGDTEAFF.

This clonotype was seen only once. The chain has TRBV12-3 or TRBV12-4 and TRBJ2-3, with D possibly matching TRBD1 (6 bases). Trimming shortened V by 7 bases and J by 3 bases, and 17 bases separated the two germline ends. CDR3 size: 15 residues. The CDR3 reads CASNQQGRRTDTQYF. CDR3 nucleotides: TGTGCCAGCAACCAACAGGGTAGGAGGACAGATACGCAGTATTTT.

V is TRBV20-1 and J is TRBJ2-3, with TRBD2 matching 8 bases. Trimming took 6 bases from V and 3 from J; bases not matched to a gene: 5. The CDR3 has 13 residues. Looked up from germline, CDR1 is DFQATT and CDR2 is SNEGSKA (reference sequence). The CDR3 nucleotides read TGCAGTGCCGTCCAGCGGGAGACAGATACGCAGTATTTT. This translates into CSAVQRETDTQYF.

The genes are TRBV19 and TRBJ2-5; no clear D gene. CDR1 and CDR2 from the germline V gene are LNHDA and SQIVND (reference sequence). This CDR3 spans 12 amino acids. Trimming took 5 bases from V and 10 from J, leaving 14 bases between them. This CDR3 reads CASSSASMGQYF. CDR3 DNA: TGTGCCAGTAGTTCCGCCTCTATGGGCCAGTACTTC. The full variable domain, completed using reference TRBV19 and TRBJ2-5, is DGGITQSPKYLFRKEGQNVTLSCEQNLNHDAMYWYRQDPGQGLRLIYYSQIVNDFQKGDIAEGYSVSREKKESFPLTVTSAQKNPTAFYLCASSSASMGQYFGPGTRLLVL.

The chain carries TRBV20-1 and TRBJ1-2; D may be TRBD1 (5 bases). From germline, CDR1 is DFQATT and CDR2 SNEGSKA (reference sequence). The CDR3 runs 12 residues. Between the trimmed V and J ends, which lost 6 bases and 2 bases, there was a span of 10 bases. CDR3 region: CSASQANYGYTF. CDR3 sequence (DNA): TGCAGTGCCTCACAGGCGAACTATGGCTACACCTTC.

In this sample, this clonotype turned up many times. CDR3 coding DNA: TGTGCCAGCAGTGCCCCCAGCACAGATACGCAGTATTTT. This codes for CASSAPSTDTQYF. This chain uses TRBV28 with TRBJ2-3; no firm D call. The germline V and J ends were trimmed by 5 bases and 0 bases, with 6 bases remaining between them. The CDR3 extends over 13 amino acids. CDR1 is MDHEN and CDR2 is SYDVKM in the germline V gene.

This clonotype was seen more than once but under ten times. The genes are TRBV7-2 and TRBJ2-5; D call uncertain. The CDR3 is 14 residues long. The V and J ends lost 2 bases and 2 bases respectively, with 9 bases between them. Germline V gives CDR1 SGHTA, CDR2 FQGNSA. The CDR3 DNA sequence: TGTGCCAGCAGCTTAATGCGTGAACAAGAGACCCAGTACTTC. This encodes CASSLMREQETQYF.

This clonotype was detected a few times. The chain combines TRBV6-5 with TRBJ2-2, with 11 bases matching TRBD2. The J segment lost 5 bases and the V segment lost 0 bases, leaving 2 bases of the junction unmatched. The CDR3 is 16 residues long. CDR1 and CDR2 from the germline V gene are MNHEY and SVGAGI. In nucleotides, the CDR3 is TGTGCCAGCAGTTACTCGGCTAGCGGGAGGACCGGGGAGCTGTTTTTT. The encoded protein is CASSYSASGRTGELFF.

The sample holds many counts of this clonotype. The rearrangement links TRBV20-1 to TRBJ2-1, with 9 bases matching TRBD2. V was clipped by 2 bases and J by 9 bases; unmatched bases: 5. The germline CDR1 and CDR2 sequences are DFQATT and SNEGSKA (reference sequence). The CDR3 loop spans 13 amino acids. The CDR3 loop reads CSARPRTSAEQFF. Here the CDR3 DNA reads TGCAGTGCTAGACCACGGACTAGCGCTGAGCAGTTCTTC.

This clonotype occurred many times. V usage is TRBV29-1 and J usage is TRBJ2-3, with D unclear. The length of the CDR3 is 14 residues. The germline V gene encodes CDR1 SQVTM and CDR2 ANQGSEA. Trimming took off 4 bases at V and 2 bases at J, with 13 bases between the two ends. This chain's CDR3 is CSVGTAKDTDTQYF. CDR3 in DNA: TGCAGCGTTGGTACAGCAAAAGACACAGATACGCAGTATTTT.

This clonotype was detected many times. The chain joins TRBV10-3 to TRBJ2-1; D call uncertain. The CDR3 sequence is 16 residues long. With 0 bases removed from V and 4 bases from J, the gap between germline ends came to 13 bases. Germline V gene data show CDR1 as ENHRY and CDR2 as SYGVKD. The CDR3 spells CAISESATFQYNEQFF. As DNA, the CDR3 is TGTGCCATCAGTGAGTCGGCGACATTCCAATACAATGAGCAGTTCTTC.